This T cell receptor (beta chain) derives from a study of blood T cell repertoires in COVID-19. The overall study: COVID-19 samples from acute and convalescent phases originated in the United States, Italy and Spain. The analysed material was cDNA or gDNA that came from T cells, B-cell-depleted T cells, or PBMCs.

The germline CDR1 and CDR2 sequences are SGHAT and FQNNGV. V shed 4 bases, J shed 0 bases, and the junction held 3 bases outside the gene matches. The CDR3 contains 15 residues. Produced via immunoSEQ multiplex PCR; TCRdb's table is partial and in-frame only. In the table there are 100,000 to 150,000 clones, approximately 80% of which are singletons. The TCR comes from a human donor in a cohort sampled during active COVID-19. The material sequenced was peripheral blood. This chain connects TRBV11-2 to TRBJ2-7; 10 positions agree with TRBD1. The CDR3 sequence is CASSSGQGFSYEQYF. The CDR3 coding sequence is TGTGCCAGCAGCTCGGGACAGGGGTTCTCCTACGAGCAGTACTTC.